The 18 T cell receptor beta chains below all came from one sample that was sequenced in a study of immune evolution from preneoplasia to lung adenocarcinoma. The protocol was immunoSEQ multiplex PCR, while the TCRdb copy is restricted to in-frame clones and leaves out a portion. The sample lists more than 3,500 clones, 65% to 90% occurring once. Material: FFPE invasive lung adenocarcinoma tissue. All receptors come from a person aged 45-60 years with lung adenocarcinoma.

The chain has TRBV4-1 and TRBJ2-1; D tentatively reads TRBD1 or TRBD2 (5 bases each). CDR1 is MGHRA, CDR2 YSYEKL, per germline. The CDR3 is 14 amino acids. V was shortened by 4 bases and J by 7 bases, with 14 bases between the two germline ends. The CDR3 spells CASSRRDAENEQFF. CDR3 coding DNA: TGCGCCAGCAGCCGACGGGACGCCGAAAATGAGCAGTTCTTC.

This clone was recorded once. This chain connects TRBV2 to TRBJ2-7, with D unclear. This CDR3 comprises 13 residues. Germline V gene data show CDR1 as SNHLY and CDR2 as FYNNEI. The germline V and J ends were trimmed by 8 bases and 6 bases, with 17 bases remaining between them. CDR3 in amino acids: CASSERSKGEQYF. CDR3 bases: TGTGCCAGCTCAGAAAGGAGTAAGGGCGAGCAGTACTTC.

The rearrangement links TRBV7-2 to TRBJ2-1; 9 positions match TRBD1. The CDR3 is 15 amino acids. The germline V gene encodes CDR1 SGHTA and CDR2 FQGNSA. The junction had 7 bases not matched to a gene; V was cut back by 5 bases and J by 5 bases. This CDR3 is CASSVIGTGNNEQFF. The CDR3 DNA reads TGTGCCAGCAGCGTCATCGGGACAGGGAACAATGAGCAGTTCTTC.

J is TRBJ2-7 and V is TRBV27; D is undetermined. V gave up 9 bases and J gave up 2 bases, with 23 bases separating them. The CDR3 totals 16 residues. The V gene's germline CDR1 is MNHEY and CDR2 SMNVEV (reference sequence). The CDR3 here is CASNPSTRTMTYEQYF. CDR3 DNA: TGTGCCAGTAACCCATCGACTCGGACCATGACCTACGAGCAGTACTTC.

J is TRBJ2-1 and V is TRBV5-4; D unclear. The ends were cut back, 1 base at V and 2 bases at J, with 7 bases in the middle. This CDR3 is built from 14 residues. From germline, CDR1 is SGHNT and CDR2 YYREEE (reference sequence). DNA of the CDR3: TGTGCCAGCAGCTTGAAGTTGGCCTACAATGAGCAGTTCTTC. Protein product: CASSLKLAYNEQFF. Full variable domain (rest looked up from reference TRBV5-4 and TRBJ2-1): ETGVTQSPTHLIKTRGQQVTLRCSSQSGHNTVSWYQQALGQGPQFIFQYYREEENGRGNFPPRFSGLQFPNYSSELNVNALELDDSALYLCASSLKLAYNEQFFGPGTRLTVL.

This clone has a single count. The CDR3 DNA reads TGTGCCAGCAGTTGGGACAGGGGAGGGGCTTTCTTT. It yields the protein CASSWDRGGAFF. The J gene is TRBJ1-1, the V gene TRBV6-1, with TRBD1 identical over 10 bases. Germline trimming cut 5 bases from V and 11 bases from J; bases unmatched to any gene: 5. The CDR3 loop spans 12 amino acids. CDR1 is MNHNS and CDR2 is SASEGT in the germline V gene.

The rearrangement joins TRBV25-1 to TRBJ2-1; the D gene is possibly TRBD2 (6 bases). The CDR3 runs 15 residues. Germline lookup yields CDR1 MGHDK and CDR2 SYGVNS. Deletions cut 2 bases from V and 6 bases from J, with 14 bases between. The CDR3 coding sequence is TGTGCCAGCAGTGAAGTCGGCGGGAAGGCCAATGAGCAGTTCTTC. The encoded protein is CASSEVGGKANEQFF.

DNA of the CDR3: TGTGCCAGCAGCTCGGGACTCCCAAGCACAGATACGCAGTATTTT. This encodes CASSSGLPSTDTQYF. The rearrangement links TRBV7-2 to TRBJ2-3; a possible D gene is TRBD2 (6 bases). The CDR3 has 15 residues. With 4 bases removed from V and 0 bases from J, the gap between germline ends came to 11 bases. Germline V gives CDR1 SGHTA, CDR2 FQGNSA.

The genes are TRBV30 and TRBJ2-2; no clear D. This CDR3 is 13 amino acids long. V was trimmed by 0 bases and J by 8 bases, leaving 10 bases between them. Germline V gives CDR1 GTSNPN, CDR2 SVGIG (reference sequence). The CDR3 is CAWSVLGMGELFF. The CDR3 nucleotides are TGTGCCTGGAGTGTACTGGGGATGGGGGAGCTGTTTTTT.

Regarding this clone: The junction and the germline gene differ at one end; a read error may be behind it. Other DNA sequences in this specimen translate into the identical CDR3. The rearrangement joins TRBV28 to TRBJ1-5, with D tentatively TRBD1 (6 bases). Germline lookup yields CDR1 MDHEN and CDR2 SYDVKM. This CDR3 comprises 16 residues. CDR3 loop: CASSLGHWYSNQPQHF. CDR3 sequence (DNA): TGTGCCAGTAGTTTGGGACATTGGTATAGCAATCAGCCCCAGCATTTT.

This clone has a single count. The chain couples TRBV6-1 to TRBJ1-1, with D unclear. Per the germline V gene, CDR1 is MNHNS and CDR2 is SASEGT. This CDR3 region has 13 residues. V shed 0 bases and J shed 2 bases, with 4 bases lying between them. CDR3 nucleotides: TGTGCCAGCAGTGAAGCGGAAAACACTGAAGCTTTCTTT. This codes for CASSEAENTEAFF.

The CDR3, as DNA: TGTGCCACCAGCAGAGACGGGGGGGCAGGAACTGAAGCTTTCTTT. This gives the protein CATSRDGGAGTEAFF. The chain carries TRBV15 and TRBJ1-1; TRBD1 is a possible D gene (6 bases). The V and J ends lost 0 bases and 5 bases respectively, with 13 bases between them. The CDR3 has 15 residues. CDR1 is LNHNV, CDR2 YYDKDF, per germline (reference sequence). The whole variable domain, remainder taken from reference TRBV15 and TRBJ1-1, is DAMVIQNPRYQVTQFGKPVTLSCSQTLNHNVMYWYQQKSSQAPKLLFHYYDKDFNNEADTPDNFQSRRPNTSFCFLDIRSPGLGDTAMYLCATSRDGGAGTEAFFGQGTRLTVV.

The CDR3 DNA reads as TGCGCCAGCAGCTTGGTTAGCCCAGGGGGCCCAGATACGCAGTATTTT. This encodes CASSLVSPGGPDTQYF. The chain uses TRBV5-1 and TRBJ2-3; TRBD1 aligns across 8 bases. Trimming at V came to 0 bases and at J to 4 bases, leaving 7 bases not matched to a gene. The CDR3 contains 16 residues. CDR1 and CDR2 (germline): SGHRS, YFSETQ.

The J gene is TRBJ1-6, the V gene TRBV25-1; D uncertain. Trimming stripped 0 bases from V and 10 bases from J, with 7 bases between. CDR1 and CDR2 from the germline V gene are MGHDK and SYGVNS. CDR3 length equals 13 residues. CDR3 bases: TGTGCCAGCAGTGAATATGTAGGGTCACCCCTCCACTTT. Protein: CASSEYVGSPLHF.

The chain carries TRBV2 and TRBJ1-4; D is unclear. Germline V CDR1 and CDR2: SNHLY, FYNNEI. V was pared by 2 bases and J by 2 bases, with 9 bases between. CDR3 length: 15 residues. CDR3: CASSEYGRTNEKLFF. As DNA, the CDR3 is TGTGCCAGCAGTGAATATGGGCGCACTAATGAAAAACTGTTTTTT. Filled out from reference TRBV2 and TRBJ1-4, the complete variable domain reads EPEVTQTPSHQVTQMGQEVILRCVPISNHLYFYWYRQILGQKVEFLVSFYNNEISEKSEIFDDQFSVERPDGSNFTLKIRSTKLEDSAMYFCASSEYGRTNEKLFFGSGTQLSVL.

V usage is TRBV7-9 and J usage is TRBJ1-4; perhaps TRBD1 as D (5 bases). The CDR3 runs to 14 residues. CDR1 and CDR2 (germline): SEHNR, FQNEAQ (reference sequence). The V gene lost 3 bases and the J gene lost 5 bases, with 10 bases spanning the gap. CDR3 DNA: TGTGCCAGCAGCTTGGCAGGGCAAAATGAAAAACTGTTTTTT. This sequence encodes CASSLAGQNEKLFF. Combining the CDR3 with reference TRBV7-9 and TRBJ1-4 gives the whole variable domain DTGVSQNPRHKITKRGQNVTFRCDPISEHNRLYWYRQTLGQGPEFLTYFQNEAQLEKSRLLSDRFSAERPKGSFSTLEIQRTEQGDSAMYLCASSLAGQNEKLFFGSGTQLSVL.

The CDR3 DNA sequence: TGTGCCAGCAGTCGCACAGGGGGTGGAGGAAACACCATATATTTT. Protein product: CASSRTGGGGNTIYF. This sequence joins TRBV5-4 and TRBJ1-3, with 8 bases lining up with TRBD1. Germline CDR1 reads SGHNT; CDR2 reads YYREEE (reference sequence). Losses at the gene ends were 5 bases for V and 4 bases for J; bases not matched to a gene: 8. The CDR3 consists of 15 residues.

The chain links TRBV29-1 to TRBJ1-2; 9 bases are a match to TRBD1. Germline V gene lookup returns CDR1 SQVTM and CDR2 ANQGSEA. CDR3 length: 13 residues. Germline trimming cut 6 bases from V and 0 bases from J; bases unmatched to any gene: 2. The CDR3 nucleotides read TGCAGCGTCGGGACAGGGCCTAACTATGGCTACACCTTC. Translated: CSVGTGPNYGYTF. The complete variable domain, with remaining parts taken from reference TRBV29-1 and TRBJ1-2, reads SAVISQKPSRDICQRGTSLTIQCQVDSQVTMMFWYRQQPGQSLTLIATANQGSEATYESGFVIDKFPISRPNLTFSTLTVSNMSPEDSSIYLCSVGTGPNYGYTFGSGTRLTVV.